These 9 T cell receptor beta chains share one sample of origin, sequenced in a study of blood T cell repertoires in COVID-19. Method: immunoSEQ multiplex PCR; TCRdb's copy keeps in-frame clones and lacks some. This sample has over 200,000 clones, with around 87% found just once. Sample: peripheral blood. The receptors shown here come from a woman between 50 and 59 years old with acute or convalescent COVID-19.

The J gene is TRBJ1-6, the V gene TRBV30, with 7 bases matching TRBD1. Germline-derived CDR1 and CDR2 are GTSNPN and SVGIG (reference sequence). V shed 7 bases and J 7 bases; nucleotides not matched to a gene: 7. The CDR3 covers 13 residues. The CDR3 DNA follows: TGTGCCTCACAGTGGACAGGAAATTCACCCCTCCACTTT. It translates to CASQWTGNSPLHF.

This rearrangement joins TRBV18 to TRBJ2-7; D may be TRBD1 (6 bases). CDR3 length: 16 residues. Germline-derived CDR1 and CDR2 are KGHSH and LQKENI. V lost 0 bases, J lost 1 base, and 13 bases lay in between. The CDR3 sequence: CASSPPGAAGSYEQYF. As DNA, the CDR3 is TGTGCCAGCTCACCACCGGGGGCCGCTGGGTCCTACGAGCAGTACTTC. Full variable domain (outside the CDR3, taken from reference TRBV18 and TRBJ2-7): NAGVMQNPRHLVRRRGQEARLRCSPMKGHSHVYWYRQLPEEGLKFMVYLQKENIIDESGMPKERFSAEFPKEGPSILRIQQVVRGDSAAYFCASSPPGAAGSYEQYFGPGTRLTVT.

The chain uses TRBV6-5 and TRBJ1-5; D is perhaps TRBD1 (5 bases). From germline, CDR1 is MNHEY and CDR2 SVGAGI. The germline V and J ends were trimmed by 5 bases and 7 bases, with 12 bases remaining between them. The CDR3 is 13 amino acids. The CDR3 sequence: CASSPTDRQPQHF. For the CDR3, the DNA is TGTGCCAGCAGTCCGACAGACAGACAGCCCCAGCATTTT.

The V gene is TRBV7-2, the J gene TRBJ2-5, with a possible D match to TRBD1 (7 bases). This CDR3 has 15 amino acids. V dropped 6 bases and J dropped 4 bases, with 18 bases sitting between them. Looked up from germline, CDR1 is SGHTA and CDR2 is FQGNSA. CDR3 DNA: TGTGCCAGCAGAAGGGGGCCGGGAGATTCAGAGACCCAGTACTTC. Protein: CASRRGPGDSETQYF.

The genes are TRBV10-3 and TRBJ2-1; maybe TRBD2 (5 bases). From germline, CDR1 is ENHRY and CDR2 SYGVKD. The CDR3 is made up of 15 amino acids. V lost 6 bases and J 3 bases, leaving 15 bases between the germline ends. CDR3 sequence (DNA): TGTGCCATCAGGGATACTAGGGATGACTACAATGAGCAGTTCTTC. This encodes CAIRDTRDDYNEQFF.

This chain joins TRBV7-8 and TRBJ1-1, with a weak D call TRBD1 (5 bases). The germline gives CDR1 SGHVS, CDR2 FQNEAQ. The CDR3 runs to 15 residues. V gave up 3 bases and J gave up 0 bases, with 11 bases separating them. CDR3 sequence reads: CASSFRTRMNTEAFF. The CDR3 DNA follows: TGTGCCAGCAGCTTCAGGACACGTATGAACACTGAAGCTTTCTTT.

CDR3 residues: CASSQTGTGNSPLHF. CDR3 in DNA: TGTGCCAGCAGCCAAACCGGGACAGGGAATTCACCCCTCCACTTT. The J gene is TRBJ1-6, the V gene TRBV7-9; TRBD1 matches at 9 bases. The CDR3 spans 15 residues. CDR1 is SEHNR and CDR2 is FQNEAQ in the germline V gene (reference sequence). V dropped 5 bases and J dropped 7; count of bases not matched to a gene: 6.

The chain uses TRBV5-1 and TRBJ2-1; TRBD2 matches 10 bases. The CDR3 is made up of 15 amino acids. Losses at the gene ends were 0 bases for V and 8 bases for J; bases not matched to a gene: 5. Germline values: CDR1 SGHRS, CDR2 YFSETQ. CDR3 protein: CASSLEPSGSDEQFF. The CDR3 DNA is TGCGCCAGCAGCTTGGAACCTAGCGGGAGTGATGAGCAGTTCTTC.

The chain uses TRBV5-6 and TRBJ2-7; 7 bases are shared with TRBD1. The germline gives CDR1 SGHDT, CDR2 YYEEEE. This CDR3 comprises 15 residues. The V gene end was trimmed by 3 bases and the J gene end by 1 base; junction bases not matched to a gene: 7. Written as DNA, the CDR3 is TGTGCCAGCAGCTCCCCTCCGACAGGGTCCTACGAGCAGTACTTC. This encodes CASSSPPTGSYEQYF.